The TCR beta chain described here comes from a study of cytomegalovirus exposure and HLA in healthy donors (dated by TCRdb to 2015 to 2018). Background for the entire study: According to an earlier analysis of 450 to 650 of the donors, about 179 million T cells yielded 90 million to 130 million unique TCR beta sequences and around 280 Gb of sequence data. Several DR-DQ haplotypes were treated as single units for association and clustering because of strong linkage in the cohort. Rather than drawing on any new phenotypic data, the later analysis identified candidate immune exposures from TCR beta sequences and the way those sequences occurred across donors. The number of donors typed differed by locus, with roughly 629-640 for A, B, C, DRB1 and DQB1, approximately 500 for DQA1, 606 for DPA1, and some 450 for DPB1. To predict cytomegalovirus infection status, the study combined high-throughput TCR immunosequencing, statistical association of individual TCRs with disease status, and machine learning. Besides the first cohort of approximately 710 subjects, a separate validation cohort made up of around 120 different subjects was used. A later analysis re-examined previously published TCR beta repertoires from more than 600 donors and added high-resolution HLA genotyping to investigate patterns of TCR occurrence. Both class I and class II loci were covered by HLA typing, at four-digit resolution. An early release covering 550 to 650 HLA-typed donors comprised about 300 gigabases of sequencing data and 85 million or so unique TCR sequences. All discovery cohort repertoires had been generated on a single sequencing platform. In an earlier analysis of a few hundred of the donors, high-throughput TCR beta sequencing was used to judge whether each TCR beta V gene segment behaved as functional or pseudogenic. The aim of the study was to test whether cataloging public T cell receptors could identify signatures of past pathogen exposure. Among about 390 genotyped donors of the cohort, an average of approximately 240,000 unique TCR beta nucleotide sequences were sequenced per donor, roughly 20% of them non-productive. Among the roughly 370 genotyped donors, approximately 82% belonged to the genetic ancestry cluster associated with self-reported Caucasian donors. Using immunosequencing, the study profiled T cell repertoires from around 680 subjects and related those repertoires to cytomegalovirus serostatus. A later genetic analysis used genome-wide SNP genotypes for about 65% of the roughly 700 donors, treating that subset as a discovery cohort. Donor age, sex, ethnicity and CMV serostatus were compiled alongside the repertoire data.

The sample holds one count of this clone. Its antigen is unknown. No base quality information exists; no much larger clone differs at one position. Receptor libraries were prepared by the immunoSEQ multiplex PCR assay. For the multiplex PCR, a mixture combining 60 forward primers for TCR Vbeta segments and 13 reverse primers for TCR Jbeta segments was used. The CDR3 region of rearranged TCR beta genes was amplified from genomic DNA with a multiplex PCR assay. Amplified TCR beta libraries were sequenced as 87-base-pair reads on the Illumina HiSeq System. As for the original processing: In a later analysis, tens of millions of unique TCR beta chains were counted across the roughly 700 repertoires, and roughly 10 million of these chains were shared by at least two donors. To remove PCR and sequencing errors, raw reads were error-corrected and collapsed into unique sequences using a nearest-neighbor algorithm that merged closely related sequences. To assign V, D and J gene segments, CDR3 sequences were aligned to IMGT reference sequences. For a sequence to be retained, a match of at least six nucleotides to both a V gene segment and a J gene segment was required. A rearrangement counted as productive if the CDR3 had no stop codons and remained in frame with V and J, and every other rearrangement counted as non-productive. Following IMGT convention, CDR3 was defined as the stretch from the second conserved V-encoded cysteine up to the conserved J-encoded phenylalanine. In an earlier analysis of just under 600 of the donors, sequences lacking an unambiguous match to a single V gene segment were excluded. In an earlier analysis of approximately 590 of the donors, a V segment was called functional when productive rearrangements were above 56.7%, and segregating when the standard deviation between donors exceeded 5%. A statistical classification framework was built to diagnose cytomegalovirus status from the catalog of TCR beta chain sequences. In a later analysis, TCR nucleotide sequences were compared against IMGT/GENE-DB human TR gene sequences so that V and J genes could be assigned. In a later analysis, CDR3 sequences and most-parsimonious VDJ recombination scenarios were assigned using the TCRdist pipeline. In a later analysis, each TCR beta chain was defined by its CDR3 amino acid sequence together with its V-gene family, and reads without a unique V-gene family were excluded. In a later analysis, several hundred highly shared, low-generation-probability nucleotide sequences were removed to address suspected cross-contamination and a sequencing artifact. For each public chain, a later analysis derived a clonal expansion index from normalized ranks of inferred template counts within each repertoire. Generation probabilities in a later analysis came from a VDJ recombination model fitted to out-of-frame rearrangements, and those results were checked against IGoR. In a later analysis, hypergeometric tests were used to score TCR-TCR, TCR-HLA and TCR-CMV co-occurrence, with a repertoire-size bias correction applied to TCR pairs. A later analysis estimated false discovery rates by permuting HLA or CMV assignments 20 times. A later analysis grouped co-occurring TCRs with DBSCAN, adding TCRdist sequence similarity when clustering within HLA-allele-positive subsets. For co-occurrence clustering, repertoires with fewer than 30,000 or more than 120,000 public chains were excluded, along with 4 to 6 repertoires with anomalous nucleotide sharing. The immuneACCESS repertoire file appears here via TCRdb, limited to in-frame rearrangements. These files lack a portion of the clones; in checked studies, under half of the deficit traces to unresolved V genes, and the cause of the others is not known. Clonal size and the V and J genes are those of that table, whereas D and trimming came from the DNA. Recorded for this sample are roughly 100,000 clones; more than 60% of them occurred a single time. More than 2% of the sample is in the top ten clones.

The cohort was made up of approximately 670 healthy bone marrow donors. Cohort members were all nominally healthy when sampled, although unrecorded immune exposures were likely present. The donor tested CMV seronegative and was one of the 352 seronegative cohort members. Every donor gave a peripheral blood sample, and the peripheral blood mononuclear cells from that sample were used for TCR beta sequencing. Genomic DNA was extracted from the blood cell samples with the Qiagen DNeasy Blood Extraction Kit. CDR1 and CDR2, per the germline V gene, are SGHVS and FQNEAQ. There are 15 amino acids in the CDR3, from cysteine to phenylalanine inclusive. The only DNA kept is the CDR3, 45 bases in frame from the first base. V is shortened by 1 base, J by 6 bases, and the region joining them spans 13 bases. General findings and caveats noted by the study authors: Most TCR sequences were observed very rarely across donors, whereas some public TCRs were present in many individuals. A later analysis found that HLA-associated TCR beta chains were more clonally expanded and had lower generation probabilities than equally common non-associated chains. In a later genetic analysis, a missense DCLRE1C variant was associated with V-gene and J-gene trimming of TCR beta chains, and the association was replicated in an independent cohort. A further reported finding was that TCR beta sequences accurately predicted the HLA-A and HLA-B alleles for most subjects in the first cohort. According to a later analysis, most CMV-associated TCR beta chains appeared to be HLA-restricted, and the HLA associations seemed to be driven largely by CMV exposure. Linkage disequilibrium might explain the correlated functional status among segregating V segments, but an unknown experimental factor could not be ruled out. Because HLA typing was missing for some donors at each locus, association tests included only the typed subset. The only immune exposure information available for the cohort was CMV serostatus. A later analysis associated roughly 17,000 TCR beta sequences with specific HLA alleles at a false discovery rate of 0.05. Because counts were too low, roughly 17 rarely observed V segments, including chromosome 9 orphons, were left out of the earlier analysis of 587 of the donors. Broadly in line with IMGT annotations, most TCR beta V segments showed up in productive rearrangements about 90% or about 30% of the time in an earlier analysis of approximately 600 of the donors. A cluster of highly shared sequence variants was judged likely to represent a technical artifact of the sequencing pipeline. Three of the identified cytomegalovirus-associated TCR beta chains were confirmed in vitro to be specific for cytomegalovirus antigens. This cohort had only TCR beta chains sequenced, and the lack of alpha or paired-chain data limited which features could be detected. In the study, approximately 160 TCR beta chains were listed as associated with cytomegalovirus. Sequencing depth was assumed to be roughly uniform across donors in the presence/absence analyses, though that assumption may not hold. According to a later analysis, parvovirus B19, influenza, CMV and Epstein-Barr virus appeared linked to several top co-occurrence clusters. A later analysis found that TCR association rates varied across HLA loci, with DRB1 alleles showing the most associated TCRs and HLA-C alleles the fewest. According to the authors, the approach could potentially be generalized to other disease states and immunological phenotypes. In a later genetic analysis, fewer N-insertions in productive TCRs were reported among donors in an Asian-associated ancestry cluster than the roughly 670-donor mean. The 87-base-pair reads could not distinguish some IMGT-functional V segments, including TRBV6-2 and TRBV6-3, so those segments were excluded. Cytomegalovirus status was reported to be diagnosed by the classifier with high specificity and sensitivity in both the original and validation cohorts. When HLA alleles, especially DR and DQ, strongly co-occurred, TCR associations were difficult to assign to individual alleles.

The sample taken for sequencing was PBMCs. This sequence was found in a man in his forties in good health and CMV-seronegative. The rearranged chain carries TRBV7-8 and TRBJ1-5; TRBD1 could be the D gene, as 6 bases match. The nucleotide sequence reads TGTGCCAGCAGCTTAGTGGGGCAGGGGCCTCAGCCCCAGCATTTT. Protein translation: CASSLVGQGPQPQHF.